This T cell receptor beta chain derives from a study of cytomegalovirus exposure and HLA in healthy donors. Germline V CDR1 and CDR2: MDHEN, SYDVKM. The CDR3 is 16 amino acids. Trimming left V 6 bases short and J 5 bases short, with 22 bases between. Comments on this clone: Its antigen is currently unknown.

It was with 60 Vbeta and 13 Jbeta primers that the PCR ran. Assay: immunoSEQ multiplex PCR; the TCRdb copy retains only in-frame clones and omits some. Of some 140,000 clones listed, around 79% are singletons. General observations from the study: Serostatus for CMV was the only available immune exposure information. TCR beta sequences reportedly predicted most subjects' HLA-A and HLA-B alleles accurately. Sequencing depth across donors, presence/absence analyses assumed, was roughly uniform.

The sample comprised PBMCs. The TCR sequence derives from a man in his thirties or forties in good health and CMV-seropositive. The chain links TRBV28 to TRBJ1-2; TRBD1 might be the D (5 bases). The CDR3 DNA is TGTGCCAGCAGCTTAGGTTACGGGGGAAATGCATATGGCTACACCTTC. Residues: CASSLGYGGNAYGYTF.